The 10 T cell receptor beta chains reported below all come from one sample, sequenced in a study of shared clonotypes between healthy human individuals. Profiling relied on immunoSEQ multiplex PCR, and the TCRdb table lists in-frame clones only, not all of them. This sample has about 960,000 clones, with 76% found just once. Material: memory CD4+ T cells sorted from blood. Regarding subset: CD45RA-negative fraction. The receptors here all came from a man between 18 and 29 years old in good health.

CDR3 in DNA: TGTGCCTGGGGGACTAGCGGACACAATGAGCAGTTCTTC. Its translation: CAWGTSGHNEQFF. This chain links TRBV30 with TRBJ2-1, with 11 bases that match TRBD2. After removal of 5 bases from V and 5 bases from J, the junction contained 2 bases not matched to a gene. Germline lookup yields CDR1 GTSNPN and CDR2 SVGIG (reference sequence). The CDR3 sequence is 13 residues long.

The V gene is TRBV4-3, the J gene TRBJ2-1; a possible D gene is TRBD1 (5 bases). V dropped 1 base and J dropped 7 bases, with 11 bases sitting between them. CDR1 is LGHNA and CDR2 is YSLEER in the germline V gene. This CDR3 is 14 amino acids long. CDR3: CASSQVTGLNEQFF. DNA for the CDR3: TGCGCCAGCAGCCAAGTTACAGGTTTAAATGAGCAGTTCTTC.

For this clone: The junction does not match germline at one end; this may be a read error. CDR3 amino acids: CASSVDGGVAGELFF. Written as DNA, the CDR3 is TGTGCCAGCAGCGTAGATGGAGGGGTGGCCGGGGAACTGTTTTTT. The chain joins TRBV9 to TRBJ2-2; a possible D gene is TRBD2 (6 bases). The CDR3 has 15 amino acids. Germline CDR1 reads SGDLS; CDR2 reads YYNGEE. Complete variable domain (other parts from reference TRBV9 and TRBJ2-2): DSGVTQTPKHLITATGQRVTLRCSPRSGDLSVYWYQQSLDQGLQFLIQYYNGEERAKGNILERFSAQQFPDLHSELNLSSLELGDSALYFCASSVDGGVAGELFFGEGSRLTVL.

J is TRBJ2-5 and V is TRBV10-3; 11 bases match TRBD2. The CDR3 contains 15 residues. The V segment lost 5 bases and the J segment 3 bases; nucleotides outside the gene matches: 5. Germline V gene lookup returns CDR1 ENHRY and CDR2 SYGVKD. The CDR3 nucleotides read TGTGCCATCAGTAGACTAGCGGGGACGAAAGAGACCCAGTACTTC. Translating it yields CAISRLAGTKETQYF.

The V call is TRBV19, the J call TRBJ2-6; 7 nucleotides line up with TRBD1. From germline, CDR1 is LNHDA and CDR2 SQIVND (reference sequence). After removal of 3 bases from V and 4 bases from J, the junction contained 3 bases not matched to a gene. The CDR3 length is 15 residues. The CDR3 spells CASSIDRAGANVLTF. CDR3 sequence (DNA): TGTGCCAGTAGTATCGACAGGGCCGGGGCCAACGTCCTGACTTTC.

CDR3 coding DNA: TGTGCCTGGAGTCTGGGACTAGCGGGACCAACCGGGGAGCTGTTTTTT. As protein: CAWSLGLAGPTGELFF. This chain joins TRBV30 and TRBJ2-2, with TRBD2 matching over 13 bases. The CDR3 contains 16 residues. Trimming removed 2 bases from V and 5 bases from J; junction bases left unmatched: 5. CDR1 GTSNPN and CDR2 SVGIG come from the germline V gene (reference sequence).

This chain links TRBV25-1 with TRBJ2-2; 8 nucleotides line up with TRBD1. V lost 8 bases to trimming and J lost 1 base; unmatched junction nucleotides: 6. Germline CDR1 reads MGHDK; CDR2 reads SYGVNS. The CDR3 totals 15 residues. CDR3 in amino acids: CASLRGTGNTGELFF. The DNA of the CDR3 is TGTGCCAGCCTAAGAGGGACAGGGAACACCGGGGAGCTGTTTTTT.

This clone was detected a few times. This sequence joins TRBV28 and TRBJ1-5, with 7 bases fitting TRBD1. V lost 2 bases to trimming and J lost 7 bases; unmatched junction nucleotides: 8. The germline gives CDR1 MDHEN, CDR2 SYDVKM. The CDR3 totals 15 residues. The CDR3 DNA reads TGTGCCAGCAGTTTACCCCGACAGGGCCGGCAGCCCCAGCATTTT. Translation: CASSLPRQGRQPQHF.

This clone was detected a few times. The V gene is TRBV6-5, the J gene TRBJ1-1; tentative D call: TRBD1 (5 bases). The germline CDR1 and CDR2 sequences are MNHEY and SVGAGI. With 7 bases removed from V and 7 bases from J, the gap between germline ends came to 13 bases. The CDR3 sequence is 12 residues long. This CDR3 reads CASTEGSGEAFF. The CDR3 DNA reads TGTGCCAGCACGGAGGGGTCCGGTGAAGCTTTCTTT.

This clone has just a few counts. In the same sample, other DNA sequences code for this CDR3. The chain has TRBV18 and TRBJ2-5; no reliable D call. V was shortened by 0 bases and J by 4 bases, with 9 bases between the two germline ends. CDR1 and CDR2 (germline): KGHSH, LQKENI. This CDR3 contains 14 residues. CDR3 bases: TGTGCCAGCTCACCACCGACCAGTAGAGAGACCCAGTACTTC. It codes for CASSPPTSRETQYF. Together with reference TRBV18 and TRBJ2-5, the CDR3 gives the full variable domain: NAGVMQNPRHLVRRRGQEARLRCSPMKGHSHVYWYRQLPEEGLKFMVYLQKENIIDESGMPKERFSAEFPKEGPSILRIQQVVRGDSAAYFCASSPPTSRETQYFGPGTRLLVL.